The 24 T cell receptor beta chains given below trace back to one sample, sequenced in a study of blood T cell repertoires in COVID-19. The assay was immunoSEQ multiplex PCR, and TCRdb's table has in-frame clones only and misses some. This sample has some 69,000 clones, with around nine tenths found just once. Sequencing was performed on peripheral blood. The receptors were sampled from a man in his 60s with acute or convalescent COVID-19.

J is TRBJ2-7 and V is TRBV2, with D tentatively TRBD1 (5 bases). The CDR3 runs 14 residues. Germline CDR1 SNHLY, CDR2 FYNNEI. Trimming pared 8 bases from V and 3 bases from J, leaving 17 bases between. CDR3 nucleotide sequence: TGTGCCAGCGTTCCCTCAGAAGGGGTCTACGAGCAGTACTTC. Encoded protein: CASVPSEGVYEQYF. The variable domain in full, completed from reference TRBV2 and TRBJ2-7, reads EPEVTQTPSHQVTQMGQEVILRCVPISNHLYFYWYRQILGQKVEFLVSFYNNEISEKSEIFDDQFSVERPDGSNFTLKIRSTKLEDSAMYFCASVPSEGVYEQYFGPGTRLTVT.

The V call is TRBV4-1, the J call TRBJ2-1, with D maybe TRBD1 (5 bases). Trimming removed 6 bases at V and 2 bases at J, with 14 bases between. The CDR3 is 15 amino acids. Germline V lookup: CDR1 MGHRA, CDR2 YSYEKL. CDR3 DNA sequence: TGCGCCAGCAGACCAGACAGTGACCCCTACAATGAGCAGTTCTTC. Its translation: CASRPDSDPYNEQFF.

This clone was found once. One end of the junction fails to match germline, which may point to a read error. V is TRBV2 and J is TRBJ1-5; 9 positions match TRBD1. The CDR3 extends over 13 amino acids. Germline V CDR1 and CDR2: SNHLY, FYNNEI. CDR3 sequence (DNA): TGTGCCAGCAGGGGACAGGGAGGTCAGCTCCAGCATTTT. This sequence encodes CASRGQGGQLQHF.

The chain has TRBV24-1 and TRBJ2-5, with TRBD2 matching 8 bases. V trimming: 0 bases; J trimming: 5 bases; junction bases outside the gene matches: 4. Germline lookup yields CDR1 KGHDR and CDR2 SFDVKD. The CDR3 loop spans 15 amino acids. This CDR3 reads CATSDLRGGEETQYF. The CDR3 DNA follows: TGTGCCACCAGTGATTTGCGGGGGGGCGAGGAGACCCAGTACTTC.

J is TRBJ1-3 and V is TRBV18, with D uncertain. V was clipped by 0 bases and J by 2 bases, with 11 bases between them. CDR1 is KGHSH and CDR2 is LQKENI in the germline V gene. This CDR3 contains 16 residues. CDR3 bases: TGTGCCAGCTCACCACCGTCAGTCTTCACTGGAAACACCATATATTTT. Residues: CASSPPSVFTGNTIYF.

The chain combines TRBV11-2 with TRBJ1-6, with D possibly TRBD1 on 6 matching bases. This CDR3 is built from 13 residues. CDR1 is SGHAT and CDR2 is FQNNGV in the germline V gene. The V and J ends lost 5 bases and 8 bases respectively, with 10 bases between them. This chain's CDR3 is CASSNRTDSPLHF. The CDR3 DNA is TGTGCCAGCAGCAATAGGACAGATTCACCCCTCCACTTT.

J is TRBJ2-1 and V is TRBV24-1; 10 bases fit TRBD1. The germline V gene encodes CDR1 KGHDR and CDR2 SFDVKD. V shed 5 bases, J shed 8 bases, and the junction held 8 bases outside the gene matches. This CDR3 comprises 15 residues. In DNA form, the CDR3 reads TGTGCCACCAGTGGGACCGGGACAGGGGACGATGAGCAGTTCTTC. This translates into CATSGTGTGDDEQFF.

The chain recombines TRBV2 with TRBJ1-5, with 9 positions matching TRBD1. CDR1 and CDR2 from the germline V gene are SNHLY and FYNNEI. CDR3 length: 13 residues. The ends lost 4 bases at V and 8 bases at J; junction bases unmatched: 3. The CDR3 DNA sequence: TGTGCCAGCAGTGGGGACAGGGATGAGCCCCAGCATTTT. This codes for CASSGDRDEPQHF.

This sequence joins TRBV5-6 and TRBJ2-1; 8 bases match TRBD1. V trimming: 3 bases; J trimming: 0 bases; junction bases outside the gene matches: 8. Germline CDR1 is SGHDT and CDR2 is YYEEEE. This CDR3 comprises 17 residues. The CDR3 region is CASSSQGALSSYNEQFF. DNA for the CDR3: TGTGCCAGCAGCTCTCAGGGGGCTTTGAGCTCCTACAATGAGCAGTTCTTC.

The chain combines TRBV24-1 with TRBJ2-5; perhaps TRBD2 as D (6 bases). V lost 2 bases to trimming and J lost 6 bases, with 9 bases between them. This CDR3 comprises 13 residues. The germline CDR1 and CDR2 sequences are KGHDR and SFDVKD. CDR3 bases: TGTGCCACCAGTGATTACGGGAGACAGACCCAGTACTTC. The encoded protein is CATSDYGRQTQYF.

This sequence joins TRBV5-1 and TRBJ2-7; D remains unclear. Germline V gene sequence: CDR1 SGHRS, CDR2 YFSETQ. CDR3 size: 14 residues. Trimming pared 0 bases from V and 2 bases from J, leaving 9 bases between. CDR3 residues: CASSLGRRTYEQYF. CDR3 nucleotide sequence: TGCGCCAGCAGCTTGGGAAGGCGGACCTACGAGCAGTACTTC.

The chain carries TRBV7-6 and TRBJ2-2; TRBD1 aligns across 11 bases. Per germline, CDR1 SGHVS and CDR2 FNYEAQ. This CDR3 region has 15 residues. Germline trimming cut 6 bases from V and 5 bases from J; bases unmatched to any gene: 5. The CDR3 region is CASRPGQGATGELFF. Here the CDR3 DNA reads TGTGCCAGCAGACCAGGACAGGGGGCGACCGGGGAGCTGTTTTTT.

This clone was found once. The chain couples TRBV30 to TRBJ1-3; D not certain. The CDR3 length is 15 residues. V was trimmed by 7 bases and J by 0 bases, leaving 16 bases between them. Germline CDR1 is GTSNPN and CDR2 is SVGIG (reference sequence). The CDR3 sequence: CASAEAAYSGNTIYF. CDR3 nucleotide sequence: TGTGCCTCTGCGGAGGCTGCATACTCTGGAAACACCATATATTTT.

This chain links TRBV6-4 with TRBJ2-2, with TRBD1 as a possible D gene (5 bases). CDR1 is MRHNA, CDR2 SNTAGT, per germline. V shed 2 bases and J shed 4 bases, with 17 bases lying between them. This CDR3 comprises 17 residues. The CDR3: CASSDTIGRVGTGELFF. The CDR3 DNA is TGTGCCAGCAGTGACACCATAGGCAGGGTCGGCACCGGGGAGCTGTTTTTT.

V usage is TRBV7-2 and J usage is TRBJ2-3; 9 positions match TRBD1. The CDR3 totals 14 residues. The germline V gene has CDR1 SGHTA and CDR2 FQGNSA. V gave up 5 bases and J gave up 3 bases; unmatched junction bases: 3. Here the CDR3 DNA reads TGTGCCAGCAGCGGACAGGGGAGGACAGATACGCAGTATTTT. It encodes CASSGQGRTDTQYF.

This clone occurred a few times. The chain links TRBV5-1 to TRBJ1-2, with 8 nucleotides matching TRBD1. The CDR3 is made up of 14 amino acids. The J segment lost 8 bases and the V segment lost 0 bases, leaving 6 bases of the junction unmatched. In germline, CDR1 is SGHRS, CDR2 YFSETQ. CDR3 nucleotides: TGCGCCAGCAGCTTGGATGGACAGGGAGGCGGCTACACCTTC. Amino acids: CASSLDGQGGGYTF. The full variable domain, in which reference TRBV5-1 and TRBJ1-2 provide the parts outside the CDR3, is KAGVTQTPRYLIKTRGQQVTLSCSPISGHRSVSWYQQTPGQGLQFLFEYFSETQRNKGNFPGRFSGRQFSNSRSEMNVSTLELGDSALYLCASSLDGQGGGYTFGSGTRLTVV.

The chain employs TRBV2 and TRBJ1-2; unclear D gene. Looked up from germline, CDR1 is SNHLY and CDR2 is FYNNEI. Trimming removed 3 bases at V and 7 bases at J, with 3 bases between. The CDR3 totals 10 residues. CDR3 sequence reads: CASSDGGYTF. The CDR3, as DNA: TGTGCCAGCAGTGACGGTGGCTACACCTTC.

This CDR3 reads CASSDVGGPANTGELFF. The DNA for the CDR3 is TGTGCCAGCAGCGACGTGGGGGGTCCCGCGAACACCGGGGAGCTGTTTTTT. The V call is TRBV11-2, the J call TRBJ2-2; D may be TRBD2 (6 bases). The germline gives CDR1 SGHAT, CDR2 FQNNGV. The CDR3 has 17 residues. With 5 bases removed from V and 0 bases from J, the gap between germline ends came to 16 bases.

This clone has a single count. CDR3 region: CASRNRGMNTEAFF. The CDR3 nucleotides read TGTGCCAGCAGGAACAGGGGTATGAACACTGAAGCTTTCTTT. J is TRBJ1-1 and V is TRBV2; 7 nucleotides agree with TRBD1. Germline values: CDR1 SNHLY, CDR2 FYNNEI. The CDR3 has 14 amino acids. The trim removed 6 bases at V and 0 bases at J, leaving 4 bases unmatched.

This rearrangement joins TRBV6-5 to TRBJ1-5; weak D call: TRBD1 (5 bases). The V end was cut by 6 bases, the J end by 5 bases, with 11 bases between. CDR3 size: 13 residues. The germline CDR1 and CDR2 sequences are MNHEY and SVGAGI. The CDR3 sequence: CASSRTRDQPQHF. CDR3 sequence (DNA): TGTGCCAGCAGCAGGACACGTGATCAGCCCCAGCATTTT.

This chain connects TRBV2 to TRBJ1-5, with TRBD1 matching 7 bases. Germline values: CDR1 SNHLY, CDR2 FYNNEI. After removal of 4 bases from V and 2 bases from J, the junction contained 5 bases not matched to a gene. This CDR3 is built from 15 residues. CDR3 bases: TGTGCCAGCAGTGGCGAGGGGGCTGGCAATCAGCCCCAGCATTTT. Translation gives CASSGEGAGNQPQHF.

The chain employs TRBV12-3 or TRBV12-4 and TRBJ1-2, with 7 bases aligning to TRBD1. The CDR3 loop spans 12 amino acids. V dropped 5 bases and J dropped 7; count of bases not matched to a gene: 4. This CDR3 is CASSGDSGGYTF. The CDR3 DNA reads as TGTGCCAGCAGTGGGGACAGCGGTGGCTACACCTTC.

CDR3 nucleotides: TGTGCCAGCAGTGAAAGGTGGACAGGGGTTGACTATGGCTACACCTTC. Its translation: CASSERWTGVDYGYTF. V and J are TRBV6-1 and TRBJ1-2; 9 nucleotides line up with TRBD1. The CDR3 runs to 16 residues. Germline loops: CDR1 MNHNS, CDR2 SASEGT. V was pared by 2 bases and J by 3 bases, with 7 bases of the junction left unmatched.

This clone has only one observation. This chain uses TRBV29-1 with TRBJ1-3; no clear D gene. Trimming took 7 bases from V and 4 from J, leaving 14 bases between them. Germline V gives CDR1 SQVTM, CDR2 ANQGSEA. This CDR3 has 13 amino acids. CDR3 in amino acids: CSAVGGYGNTIYF. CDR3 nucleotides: TGCAGCGCCGTGGGCGGGTACGGAAACACCATATATTTT. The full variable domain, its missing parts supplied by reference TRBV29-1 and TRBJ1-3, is SAVISQKPSRDICQRGTSLTIQCQVDSQVTMMFWYRQQPGQSLTLIATANQGSEATYESGFVIDKFPISRPNLTFSTLTVSNMSPEDSSIYLCSAVGGYGNTIYFGEGSWLTVV.